This T cell receptor beta chain was sequenced in a study of blood T cells in healthy people across ages. Broader study findings: Correlation between TCR beta diversity and naive T cell percentage was strong. Underestimates were what the diversity estimates from one million T cells were considered to be. Across the age range, TCR beta diversity per million T cells fell in a roughly linear way.

To note about this clonotype: Its antigen remains unidentified.

A J-beta primer mix and a sample-barcoded 5' primer were used in a second PCR of about 7 to 12 cycles. A template-switch adaptor with 12 random nucleotides tagged each cDNA molecule. TCRdb re-derived calls from the 5' RACE reads in MiXCR, one entry per CDR3 protein. The sample holds hundreds of thousands of distinct CDR3 sequences, roughly 58% seen once. The V end was cut by 0 bases, the J end by 8 bases, with 13 bases between. Looked up from germline, CDR1 is LGHDT and CDR2 is YNNKEL (reference sequence). This CDR3 has 14 residues. The material sequenced was blood. The sequence was collected from a man between 60 and 70 years old in good health. The chain employs TRBV3-1 and TRBJ1-2; a weak D match, TRBD1 (6 bases). The CDR3 nucleotides read TGTGCCAGCAGCCAAGAGGGGGGCCTTGTAGGCTACACCTTC. Residues: CASSQEGGLVGYTF.